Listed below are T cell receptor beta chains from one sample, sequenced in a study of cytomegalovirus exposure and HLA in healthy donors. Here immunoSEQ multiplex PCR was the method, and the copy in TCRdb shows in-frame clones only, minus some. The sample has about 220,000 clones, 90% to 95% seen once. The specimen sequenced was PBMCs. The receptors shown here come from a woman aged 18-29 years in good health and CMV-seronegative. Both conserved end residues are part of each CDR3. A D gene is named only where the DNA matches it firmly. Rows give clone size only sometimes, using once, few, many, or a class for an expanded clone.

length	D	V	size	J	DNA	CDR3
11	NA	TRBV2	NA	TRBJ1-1	TGTGCCAGCACCTTAAACACTGAAGCTTTCTTT	CASTLNTEAFF
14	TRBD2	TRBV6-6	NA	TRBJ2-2	TGTGCCAGCAGTACTAGCGGGAGCACCGGGGAGCTGTTTTTT	CASSTSGSTGELFF
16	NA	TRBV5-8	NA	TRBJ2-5	TGTGCCAGCAGACCTAAAAGACAGACCCGCGGAGAGACCCAGTACTTC	CASRPKRQTRGETQYF
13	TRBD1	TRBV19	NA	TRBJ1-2	TGTGCCAGTAAGGACAGGCGGTCCAATGGCTACACCTTC	CASKDRRSNGYTF
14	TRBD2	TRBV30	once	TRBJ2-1	TGTGCCTGGCTAGCGGCCTACTCCTACAATGAGCAGTTCTTC	CAWLAAYSYNEQFF
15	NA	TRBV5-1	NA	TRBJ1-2	TGCGCCAGCAGCCCCTCTCGCGGCAGGGCCTATGGCTACACCTTC	CASSPSRGRAYGYTF
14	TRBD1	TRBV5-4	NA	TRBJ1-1	TGTGCCAGCAGCGAATACACAGGGGGGGTTGAAGCTTTCTTT	CASSEYTGGVEAFF
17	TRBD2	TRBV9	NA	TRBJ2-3	TGTGCCAGCAGCGTAGCCGGGACTAGCGGGAGTGCAGATACGCAGTATTTT	CASSVAGTSGSADTQYF
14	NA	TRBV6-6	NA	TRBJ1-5	TGTGCCAGCACCATCGCTCAGGGCAATCAGCCCCAGCATTTT	CASTIAQGNQPQHF
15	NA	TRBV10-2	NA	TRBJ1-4	TGCGCCAGCCGGGGAACTTCCGCAACTAATGAAAAACTGTTTTTT	CASRGTSATNEKLFF
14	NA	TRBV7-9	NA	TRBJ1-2	TGTGCCAGCAGCTCATCACAGGGATCTGCTGGCTACACCTTC	CASSSSQGSAGYTF
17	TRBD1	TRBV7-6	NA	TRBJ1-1	TGTGCCAGCAGCTTAGCACAGGGGCCCTATATGAACACTGAAGCTTTCTTT	CASSLAQGPYMNTEAFF
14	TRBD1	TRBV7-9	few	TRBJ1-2	TGTGCCAGCATCCGACAGGGGGAAGGAGGTGGCTACACCTTC	CASIRQGEGGGYTF
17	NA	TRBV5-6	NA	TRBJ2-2	TGTGCCAGCAGCTTGGTGGGACACGACACAAACACCGGGGAGCTGTTTTTT	CASSLVGHDTNTGELFF
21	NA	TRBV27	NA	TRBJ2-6	TGTGCCAGCACCTCCTATGGGGGGGCAGGGTGGCGGGTAGCTGGGGCCAACGTCCTGACTTTC	CASTSYGGAGWRVAGANVLTF
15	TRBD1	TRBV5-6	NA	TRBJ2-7	TGTGCCAGCAGCCAAACGACAGGGGGCCCCTACGAGCAGTACTTC	CASSQTTGGPYEQYF
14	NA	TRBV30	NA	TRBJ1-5	TGTGCCTGGAGTGATGGACTGTCCAATCAGCCCCAGCATTTT	CAWSDGLSNQPQHF
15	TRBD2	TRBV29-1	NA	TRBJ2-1	TGCAGCGATGCGGGACTAGCGGGGATCTACAATGAGCAGTTCTTC	CSDAGLAGIYNEQFF
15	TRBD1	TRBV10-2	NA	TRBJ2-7	TGCGCCAGCAGTGAGGACAGGGGTACGTCCTACGAGCAGTACTTC	CASSEDRGTSYEQYF
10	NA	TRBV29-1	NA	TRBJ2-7	TGCAGCGTTCAAACCTACGAGCAGTACTTC	CSVQTYEQYF
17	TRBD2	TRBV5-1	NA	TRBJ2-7	TGCGCCAGCAGCTTGGGGCGACTAGCGGGAGCATACAACGAGCAGTACTTC	CASSLGRLAGAYNEQYF
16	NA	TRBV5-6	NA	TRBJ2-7	TGTGCCAGCAGCCCGACTGACCGACAGGATCTGAACGAGCAGTACTTC	CASSPTDRQDLNEQYF
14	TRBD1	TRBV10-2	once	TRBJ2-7	TGCGCCAGCAGGCCAAGACAGGGAACCTACGAGCAGTACTTC	CASRPRQGTYEQYF
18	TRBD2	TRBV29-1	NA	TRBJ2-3	TGCAGCGTCGCAGGACTAGCGGGCATTTCAAGGGGGACAGATACGCAGTATTTT	CSVAGLAGISRGTDTQYF
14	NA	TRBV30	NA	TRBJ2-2	TGTGCCTGGAGGCTGCAACTCGGTGCCGGGGAGCTGTTTTTT	CAWRLQLGAGELFF
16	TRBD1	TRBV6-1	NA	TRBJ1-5	TGTGCCAGCAGTGAATACTTCGCAGGGGGTAATCAGCCCCAGCATTTT	CASSEYFAGGNQPQHF
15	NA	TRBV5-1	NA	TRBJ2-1	TGCGCCAGCAGGCTCAGTGGAGCGGGTTTAAATGAGCAGTTCTTC	CASRLSGAGLNEQFF
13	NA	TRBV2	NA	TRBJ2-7	TGTGCCAGCAGGGGTTTCGAGGGCTACGAGCAGTACTTC	CASRGFEGYEQYF
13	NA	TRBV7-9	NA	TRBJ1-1	TGTGCCAGCAGCTCGGGATTGAACACTGAAGCTTTCTTT	CASSSGLNTEAFF
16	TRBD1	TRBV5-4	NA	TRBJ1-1	TGTGCCAGCAGCTTTTACCGGGACAGGGTAATCGCTGAAGCTTTCTTT	CASSFYRDRVIAEAFF
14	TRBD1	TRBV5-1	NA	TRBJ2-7	TGCGCCAGCAGCTTCGGACAGGGTTCCTACGAGCAGTACTTC	CASSFGQGSYEQYF
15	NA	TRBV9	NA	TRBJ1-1	TGTGCCAGCAGCTCAGGAGTCGGGGTTTCCCCTGAAGCTTTCTTT	CASSSGVGVSPEAFF
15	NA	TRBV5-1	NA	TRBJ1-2	TGCGCCAGCAGTTTGAGGGAGACAGGACCATCTGGCTACACCTTC	CASSLRETGPSGYTF
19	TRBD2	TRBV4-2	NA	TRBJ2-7	TGTGCCAGCAGCCGGGGAGAGGGACTAGCGGGAGGACTATACTACGAGCAGTACTTC	CASSRGEGLAGGLYYEQYF
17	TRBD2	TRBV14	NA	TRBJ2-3	TGTGCCAGCAGCCAAGATGGAGCGGGAGGGCCGGAAGATACGCAGTATTTT	CASSQDGAGGPEDTQYF
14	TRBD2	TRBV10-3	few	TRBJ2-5	TGTGCCATCAGTGCTAGCGGGAGGGAAGAGACCCAGTACTTC	CAISASGREETQYF
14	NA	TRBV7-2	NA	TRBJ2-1	TGTGCCAGCAGCTTAGCGGGAGGTTCTAATGAGCAGTTCTTC	CASSLAGGSNEQFF